A selection of T cell receptor beta chains follows, all from one sample in a study of T cell responses to AZD1222 COVID-19 vaccine. The table came from immunoSEQ multiplex PCR; TCRdb's copy has only in-frame clones and leaves some out. The data show about 140,000 clones, about 90% seen once. This material consisted of peripheral blood, taken on day 0 of AZD1222 vaccination. The source of these receptors is an adult in good health. Each CDR3 is given without its conserved first and last residue. Fields, in order: V gene, J gene, CDR3 protein.

TRBV10-2	TRBJ2-7	ASRQGEQKWTGINEQY
TRBV11-2	TRBJ1-3	ASSLDWDLWNTIY
TRBV3-1/TRBV3-2	TRBJ1-2	ASSQVGAANYGYT
TRBV7-9	TRBJ1-2	ASSLFVNYGYT
TRBV19	TRBJ2-2	ASSIGGSNTGELF
TRBV7-2	TRBJ1-2	ASSFATEGVFS
TRBV7-7	TRBJ2-5	ASSLFPRGEETQY
TRBV6-2/TRBV6-3	TRBJ1-2	ASSSRVLGYGYT
TRBV28	TRBJ2-1	ASSPPTGPLTYNEQF
TRBV19	TRBJ1-1	ASSIGGARAF
TRBV10-3	TRBJ2-3	AITFGQGPGDTQY
TRBV27	TRBJ1-6	ASSPSSYNSPLH
TRBV5-1	TRBJ2-7	ASSQGQGISYEQY
TRBV20-1	TRBJ2-3	SASWRGPSTDTQY
TRBV19	TRBJ1-5	ASSMRRQVAGQPQH
TRBV27	TRBJ1-5	ASRTRWGQPQH
TRBV20-1	TRBJ1-5	SASRDQPQH
TRBV2	TRBJ2-5	ASSVPPKETQY
TRBV7-2	TRBJ2-3	ASSLAWQGQDTQY
TRBV7-9	TRBJ2-1	ASSLRGRPSGRLGNEQF
TRBV6-1	TRBJ1-1	ASSEGIIEAF
TRBV3-1/TRBV3-2	TRBJ1-2	ASSQGATGTNYGYT
TRBV6-4	TRBJ1-1	ASSDSTGGGTEAF
TRBV7-8	TRBJ2-7	ASSRGTGFYEQY
TRBV6-1	TRBJ1-4	ASSEKSRPQRGEKLF
TRBV6-1	TRBJ2-5	ASSGGQGAVGQETQY
TRBV6-5	TRBJ2-7	ASRGSAYEQY
TRBV19	TRBJ1-5	ASSSTGGRSNQPQH
TRBV5-1	TRBJ2-1	ASSLEIAGGLNEQF
TRBV6-1	TRBJ2-3	ASSDSAGGAQY
TRBV28	TRBJ2-3	ASSLSEGVDTQY
TRBV27	TRBJ2-7	ASRDSFSYEQY
TRBV6-5	TRBJ1-2	ASSRTTSYGYT
TRBV3-1/TRBV3-2	TRBJ1-5	ASSQGGPQH
TRBV29-1	TRBJ2-5	SVEPRSGGQETQY
TRBV5-1	TRBJ2-2	ASSLQGSGPGELF
TRBV19	TRBJ2-2	ASTPDGGSNTGELF
TRBV27	TRBJ1-2	ASSLTQGLTYGYT